The entry below describes one TCR beta chain. What it recognizes is unknown. This may stem from a read error, because a much larger clone lies one nucleotide away. This sample is part of a study of tumor-infiltrating lymphocytes in primary liver carcinoma. Study-wide findings and caveats: Tumor-blood pairs (like tumor-adjacent pairs) overlapped less than tumor region pairs did. A significantly higher top-250-clone fraction was recorded for tumors than for blood (p = 0.039).

For each extraction, RNA and DNA were obtained together from around 18-30 mg of unsorted bulk tissue. The patients had histopathologically diagnosed primary liver carcinoma, and their disease was treated by surgical resection. Collection of samples drew on five separate regions of each tumor. From 400 to 500 ng total RNA, TCR beta cDNA was generated with a primer in the constant region. Libraries covering TCR beta were generated through three nested multiplex PCR rounds (using a slightly modified ARM-PCR). The study ran its first two PCR rounds for nine to ten cycles each, using TRBV1-TRBV30 forward primers and a C-beta reverse primer. TCRdb fed the multiplex PCR reads into MiXCR, producing one record per CDR3 protein. The profile shows some 180,000 distinct CDR3 sequences, around 85% of them singletons. This CDR3 contains 12 residues.

Sequencing was carried out using tumor tissue from primary liver carcinoma. The chain has TRBV12-3 or TRBV12-4 and TRBJ1-1; no definite D call. This sequence originates from a man between 35 and 55 years old with primary liver carcinoma and hepatitis B virus infection. CDR3 nucleotide sequence: TGTGTCAGTACGGTACACGGCGGTGAAGCTTTCTTT. This sequence encodes CVSTVHGGEAFF.